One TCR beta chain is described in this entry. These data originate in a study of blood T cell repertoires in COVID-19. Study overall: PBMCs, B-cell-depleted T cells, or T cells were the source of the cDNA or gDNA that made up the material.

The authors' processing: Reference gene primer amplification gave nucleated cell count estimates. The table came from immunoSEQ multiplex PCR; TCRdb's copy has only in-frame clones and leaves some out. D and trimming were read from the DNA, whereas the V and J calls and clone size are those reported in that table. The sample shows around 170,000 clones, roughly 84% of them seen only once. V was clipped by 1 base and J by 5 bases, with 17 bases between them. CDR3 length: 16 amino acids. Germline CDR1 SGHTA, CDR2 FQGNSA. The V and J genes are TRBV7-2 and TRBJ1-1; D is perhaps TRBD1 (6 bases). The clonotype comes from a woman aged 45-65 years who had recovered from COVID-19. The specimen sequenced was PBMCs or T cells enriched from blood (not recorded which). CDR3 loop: CASSLGGAGEGTEAFF. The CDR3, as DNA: TGTGCCAGCAGCTTAGGTGGTGCAGGGGAAGGAACTGAAGCTTTCTTT.